This is a list of T cell receptor beta chains from one sample in a study of OX40 agonist ivuxolimab in advanced cancers. Sequenced by immunoSEQ multiplex PCR; TCRdb stores in-frame clones only, minus some. The sample lists 30,000 to 50,000 clones, around nine tenths occurring once. Sample: CD4+ or CD8+ T cells sorted from blood, taken in a trial of the OX40 agonist ivuxolimab. The receptors come from an adult with an advanced solid tumor such as melanoma, head and neck, liver or kidney cancer. Both conserved end residues are part of each CDR3. The D gene is left open where the match is weak. Clone size appears in some rows only: once, few, many, or a class for an expanded clone.

size: NA; V: TRBV20-1; J: TRBJ2-3; D: NA; CDR3: CSADGDTQYF; DNA: TGCAGTGCCGACGGAGATACGCAGTATTTT
size: NA; V: TRBV7-3; J: TRBJ2-1; D: NA; CDR3: CASSLAGALFNEQFF; DNA: TGTGCCAGCAGCTTAGCAGGGGCTCTGTTCAATGAGCAGTTCTTC
size: medium-sized; V: TRBV4-2; J: TRBJ1-2; D: NA; CDR3: CASSQGRQTNNYGYTF; DNA: TGTGCCAGCAGCCAAGGTAGACAGACTAATAACTATGGCTACACCTTC
size: NA; V: TRBV19; J: TRBJ1-1; D: NA; CDR3: CASSIRPGLGLGTEAFF; DNA: TGTGCCAGTAGTATTAGGCCGGGATTGGGTTTGGGCACTGAAGCTTTCTTT
size: NA; V: TRBV2; J: TRBJ2-1; D: NA; CDR3: CASSSPIRAYNYNEQFF; DNA: TGTGCCAGCAGTTCCCCGATACGGGCTTATAACTACAATGAGCAGTTCTTC
size: once; V: TRBV29-1; J: TRBJ1-1; D: NA; CDR3: CSVGQGWAFF; DNA: TGCAGCGTTGGGCAGGGGTGGGCTTTCTTT
size: NA; V: TRBV4-3; J: TRBJ1-2; D: NA; CDR3: CASSQDPTAVYGYTF; DNA: TGCGCCAGCAGCCAAGATCCGACCGCCGTCTATGGCTACACCTTC
size: NA; V: TRBV2; J: TRBJ2-1; D: TRBD1; CDR3: CATRDRSNEQFF; DNA: TGTGCCACCCGGGACAGGAGTAATGAGCAGTTCTTC
size: NA; V: TRBV4-2; J: TRBJ1-2; D: TRBD1; CDR3: CASSLNRGDSGYTF; DNA: TGTGCCAGCAGCCTAAACAGGGGTGATAGTGGCTACACCTTC
size: NA; V: TRBV6-5; J: TRBJ1-4; D: TRBD1; CDR3: CASRARDRLQLFF; DNA: TGTGCCAGCAGGGCCCGGGACAGGCTTCAACTGTTTTTT
size: NA; V: TRBV10-1; J: TRBJ2-1; D: NA; CDR3: CASSESMFF; DNA: TGCGCCAGCAGTGAATCTATGTTCTTC
size: once; V: TRBV6-1; J: TRBJ2-3; D: NA; CDR3: CASSLRGVMGDTQYF; DNA: TGTGCCAGCAGCTTAAGGGGCGTTATGGGAGATACGCAGTATTTT
size: NA; V: TRBV18; J: TRBJ2-7; D: TRBD1; CDR3: CASSPSGQGYYEQYF; DNA: TGTGCCAGCTCACCCTCGGGACAGGGATACTACGAGCAGTACTTC
size: NA; V: TRBV11-3; J: TRBJ1-1; D: NA; CDR3: CASSLAQEQEAFF; DNA: TGTGCCAGCAGCTTAGCGCAGGAGCAAGAAGCTTTCTTT
size: once; V: TRBV6-1; J: TRBJ1-4; D: NA; CDR3: CASSDPGTQNEKLFF; DNA: TGTGCCAGCAGTGACCCCGGGACACAGAATGAAAAACTGTTTTTT
size: NA; V: TRBV6-5; J: TRBJ1-3; D: NA; CDR3: CATSEDTGNTIYF; DNA: TGTGCCACTAGTGAGGACACGGGAAACACCATATATTTT
size: once; V: TRBV11-3; J: TRBJ1-2; D: NA; CDR3: CASSPSGAGYGYTF; DNA: TGTGCCAGCAGCCCGTCTGGGGCCGGCTATGGCTACACCTTC
size: NA; V: TRBV5-1; J: TRBJ2-3; D: NA; CDR3: CASSLGGPRTDTQYF; DNA: TGCGCCAGCAGCTTGGGGGGGCCCCGCACAGATACGCAGTATTTT
size: few; V: TRBV7-2; J: TRBJ2-3; D: NA; CDR3: CASSLVAKSTDTQYF; DNA: TGTGCCAGCAGCTTAGTAGCGAAGAGCACAGATACGCAGTATTTT
size: NA; V: TRBV14; J: TRBJ2-7; D: TRBD1; CDR3: CASSRGQVMLYEQYF; DNA: TGTGCCAGCAGCCGAGGACAGGTCATGCTCTACGAGCAGTACTTC
size: NA; V: TRBV7-2; J: TRBJ1-4; D: NA; CDR3: CASSLQGTSGEKLFF; DNA: TGTGCCAGCAGCTTACAGGGGACTAGTGGTGAAAAACTGTTTTTT
size: NA; V: TRBV9; J: TRBJ2-7; D: NA; CDR3: CASSVLVGRAYEQYF; DNA: TGTGCCAGCAGCGTCTTAGTGGGCCGAGCCTACGAGCAGTACTTC
size: NA; V: TRBV19; J: TRBJ2-6; D: NA; CDR3: CASSAPGRNSGANVLTF; DNA: TGTGCCAGTAGTGCGCCGGGACGGAACTCTGGGGCCAACGTCCTGACTTTC
size: NA; V: TRBV7-7; J: TRBJ2-1; D: NA; CDR3: CASRLQGGGQGNEQFF; DNA: TGTGCCAGCAGGCTCCAAGGGGGGGGTCAAGGCAATGAGCAGTTCTTC
size: NA; V: TRBV2; J: TRBJ1-1; D: NA; CDR3: CASVKEEGNPEAFF; DNA: TGTGCCAGCGTGAAAGAAGAGGGCAACCCTGAAGCTTTCTTT
size: NA; V: TRBV10-3; J: TRBJ1-4; D: NA; CDR3: CAISEGMGAGEKLFF; DNA: TGTGCCATCAGTGAAGGGATGGGGGCAGGCGAAAAACTGTTTTTT
size: NA; V: TRBV7-2; J: TRBJ2-1; D: NA; CDR3: CARQGNNEQFF; DNA: TGTGCCAGACAGGGAAACAATGAGCAGTTCTTC
size: once; V: TRBV5-1; J: TRBJ2-2; D: TRBD1; CDR3: CASSLMDRVAGELFF; DNA: TGCGCCAGCAGCTTGATGGACAGGGTCGCCGGGGAGCTGTTTTTT
size: NA; V: TRBV19; J: TRBJ2-7; D: TRBD1; CDR3: CASTEDRSSYEQYF; DNA: TGTGCCAGTACTGAGGACAGGAGCTCCTACGAGCAGTACTTC
size: NA; V: TRBV4-2; J: TRBJ1-2; D: TRBD1; CDR3: CASSQVGGAGYGYTF; DNA: TGTGCCAGCAGCCAAGTAGGGGGCGCAGGCTATGGCTACACCTTC
size: NA; V: TRBV5-1; J: TRBJ2-1; D: TRBD1; CDR3: CASSGQSYSLYEQFF; DNA: TGCGCCAGTTCGGGACAGTCATATTCCTTGTATGAGCAGTTCTTC
size: once; V: TRBV11-2; J: TRBJ2-3; D: NA; CDR3: CASSFGGLGDTQYF; DNA: TGTGCCAGCAGCTTCGGCGGGTTGGGAGATACGCAGTATTTT
size: NA; V: TRBV6-5; J: TRBJ1-5; D: NA; CDR3: CASSQSAYQPQHF; DNA: TGTGCCAGCAGTCAATCGGCTTATCAGCCCCAGCATTTT
size: NA; V: TRBV19; J: TRBJ2-6; D: NA; CDR3: CASRGPYSGANVLTF; DNA: TGTGCCAGTCGGGGCCCCTACTCTGGGGCCAACGTCCTGACTTTC
size: NA; V: TRBV27; J: TRBJ2-3; D: NA; CDR3: CASSDVVGGPPDTQYF; DNA: TGTGCCAGCAGTGACGTTGTGGGGGGGCCCCCAGATACGCAGTATTTT
size: few; V: TRBV4-3; J: TRBJ1-3; D: NA; CDR3: CASSQGGTGNTIYF; DNA: TGCGCCAGCAGCCAAGGAGGGACTGGAAACACCATATATTTT
size: NA; V: TRBV28; J: TRBJ1-5; D: NA; CDR3: CASEVRIAEPQHF; DNA: TGTGCCAGCGAGGTTCGAATAGCGGAGCCCCAGCATTTT
size: NA; V: TRBV19; J: TRBJ1-3; D: NA; CDR3: CASSIDPRGSGNTIYF; DNA: TGTGCCAGTAGTATAGATCCAAGGGGATCCGGAAACACCATATATTTT
size: NA; V: TRBV10-3; J: TRBJ2-1; D: TRBD1; CDR3: CAISESPQGSNEQFF; DNA: TGTGCCATCAGTGAGTCACCACAGGGGTCGAATGAGCAGTTCTTC
size: NA; V: TRBV5-1; J: TRBJ2-6; D: TRBD1; CDR3: CASSTWGQGGSGANVLTF; DNA: TGCGCCAGCAGCACTTGGGGACAGGGGGGTTCTGGGGCCAACGTCCTGACTTTC
size: NA; V: TRBV2; J: TRBJ1-2; D: NA; CDR3: CASSDNVEGYTF; DNA: TGTGCCAGCAGTGATAATGTGGAGGGGTACACCTTC
size: NA; V: TRBV9; J: TRBJ2-5; D: TRBD2; CDR3: CASSVGLAGETQYF; DNA: TGTGCCAGCAGCGTAGGGCTAGCGGGGGAGACCCAGTACTTC
size: NA; V: TRBV19; J: TRBJ1-4; D: NA; CDR3: CASTPGATNEKLFF; DNA: TGTGCCAGTACCCCAGGGGCAACTAATGAAAAACTGTTTTTT
size: NA; V: TRBV27; J: TRBJ2-6; D: NA; CDR3: CACRASGANVLTF; DNA: TGTGCCTGCAGGGCTTCCGGGGCCAACGTCCTGACTTTC
size: NA; V: TRBV5-6; J: TRBJ1-2; D: NA; CDR3: CASSFRDRANYGYTF; DNA: TGTGCCAGCAGCTTTAGGGACCGAGCTAACTATGGCTACACCTTC
size: NA; V: TRBV5-5; J: TRBJ1-1; D: NA; CDR3: CASSGMNTEAFF; DNA: TGTGCCAGCAGCGGGATGAACACTGAAGCTTTCTTT
size: NA; V: TRBV6-4; J: TRBJ2-6; D: NA; CDR3: CASSDLVSGANVLTF; DNA: TGTGCCAGCAGTGACCTAGTCTCTGGGGCCAACGTCCTGACTTTC
size: NA; V: TRBV5-4; J: TRBJ2-2; D: NA; CDR3: CASSLALITTGELFF; DNA: TGTGCCAGCAGCTTGGCCTTAATTACCACCGGGGAGCTGTTTTTT
size: NA; V: TRBV28; J: TRBJ2-3; D: NA; CDR3: CASSYARTQPTDTQYF; DNA: TGTGCCAGCAGCTATGCCCGGACTCAGCCCACAGATACGCAGTATTTT
size: NA; V: TRBV6-7; J: TRBJ1-6; D: NA; CDR3: CASSYSREKPLHF; DNA: TGTGCCAGCAGTTACTCGAGGGAGAAGCCCCTCCACTTT
size: NA; V: TRBV7-9; J: TRBJ2-2; D: TRBD2; CDR3: CASSPAGANTGELFF; DNA: TGTGCCAGCAGCCCAGCGGGGGCGAACACCGGGGAGCTGTTTTTT
size: NA; V: TRBV29-1; J: TRBJ1-1; D: NA; CDR3: CSVEESMDTEAFF; DNA: TGCAGCGTTGAAGAATCGATGGACACTGAAGCTTTCTTT